This TCR beta chain derives from a study of blood T cells in healthy people across ages. Using a J-beta primer mix together with a sample-barcoded 5' primer, a second PCR was run for roughly 7 to 12 cycles. TCRdb processed the 5' RACE reads anew with MiXCR; each CDR3 protein has one entry. The table lists about 1,500,000 distinct CDR3 sequences, around 42% of them singletons. CDR1 is SQVTM, CDR2 ANQGSEA, per germline. Unmatched junction bases numbered 6, after V lost 8 bases and J lost 5 bases. The CDR3 consists of 14 residues. The chain employs TRBV29-1 and TRBJ2-3, with 14 positions matching TRBD2. The origin of this receptor is a woman under 30 in good health. Specimen: blood. The chain's CDR3 is CSTGLAGGRDTQYF. The CDR3 DNA sequence: TGCAGCACCGGACTAGCGGGGGGACGAGATACGCAGTATTTT.